These T cell receptor beta chains were read from a single sample in a study of blood T cell repertoires in COVID-19. Assay used: immunoSEQ multiplex PCR; TCRdb lists only in-frame clones, some missing. The sample has 180,000 or so clones; roughly four fifths are singletons. The sample consisted of PBMCs or T cells enriched from blood (not recorded which). The receptors stem from a man aged 40-49 years who had recovered from COVID-19. Each CDR3 is given with its conserved first and last residue. D genes are given only for firm matches. Where a row states a size, it is once, few, many or the class of an expanded clone; other rows omit it.

J,D,size,V,CDR3,DNA
TRBJ1-2,NA,NA,TRBV28,CASSFGGTERYTF,TGTGCCAGCAGTTTCGGGGGTACTGAACGCTACACCTTC
TRBJ2-1,TRBD1,NA,TRBV5-1,CASSPGQGNEQFF,TGCGCCAGCAGCCCGGGACAGGGGAACGAGCAGTTCTTC
TRBJ1-1,NA,NA,TRBV14,CASSQRRGWDTEAFF,TGTGCCAGCAGCCAAAGGAGAGGGTGGGACACTGAAGCTTTCTTT
TRBJ1-1,NA,NA,TRBV15,CATSRTDTSRTEAFF,TGTGCCACCAGCAGGACAGACACGTCTCGGACTGAAGCTTTCTTT
TRBJ1-1,TRBD1,NA,TRBV9,CASSTGQGARAFF,TGTGCCAGCAGCACCGGACAGGGTGCTAGGGCTTTCTTT
TRBJ1-1,NA,NA,TRBV19,CASRGLANTEAFF,TGTGCCAGTAGGGGACTGGCGAACACTGAAGCTTTCTTT
TRBJ2-5,TRBD2,NA,TRBV2,CASSDSGGKETQYF,TGTGCCAGCAGTGATAGCGGGGGGAAAGAGACCCAGTACTTC
TRBJ2-7,TRBD1,NA,TRBV19,CASSSLWTGDYEQYF,TGTGCCAGTAGTTCCTTATGGACAGGGGACTACGAGCAGTACTTC
TRBJ2-3,TRBD1,NA,TRBV3-1/TRBV3-2,CASSQEGQVTDTQYF,TGTGCCAGCAGCCAAGAGGGACAGGTCACAGATACGCAGTATTTT
TRBJ1-5,NA,NA,TRBV15,CATSREGGAQPQHF,TGTGCCACCAGCAGAGAGGGAGGGGCTCAGCCCCAGCATTTT
TRBJ2-7,TRBD1,NA,TRBV12-3/TRBV12-4,CASTQDRDYEQYF,TGTGCCAGCACTCAGGACAGGGACTACGAGCAGTACTTC
TRBJ1-2,NA,NA,TRBV29-1,CSVEGQGGNYGYTF,TGCAGCGTTGAAGGTCAGGGCGGTAACTATGGCTACACCTTC
TRBJ1-2,TRBD1,once,TRBV5-8,CASSSQYTGGEGYTF,TGTGCCAGCAGCTCGCAGTACACAGGGGGCGAGGGCTACACCTTC
TRBJ2-6,NA,many,TRBV2,CASSEGHSGANVLTF,TGTGCCAGCAGTGAGGGACATTCTGGGGCCAACGTCCTGACTTTC
TRBJ2-1,TRBD2,NA,TRBV15,CATSRELAGAAGYNEQFF,TGTGCCACCAGCAGAGAGCTAGCGGGGGCCGCGGGATACAATGAGCAGTTCTTC
TRBJ1-2,NA,NA,TRBV5-5,CASSLEGHGYTF,TGTGCCAGCAGCTTGGAGGGGCATGGCTACACCTTC
TRBJ2-1,TRBD1,NA,TRBV4-1,CASSPRQGILNEQFF,TGCGCCAGCAGCCCCCGACAGGGGATATTGAATGAGCAGTTCTTC
TRBJ1-2,NA,NA,TRBV10-3,CAIYDKAYGYTF,TGTGCCATCTACGACAAGGCCTATGGCTACACCTTC
TRBJ1-1,NA,NA,TRBV6-5,CASRQQGFTEAFF,TGTGCCAGCAGACAACAGGGTTTCACTGAAGCTTTCTTT
TRBJ2-1,NA,NA,TRBV2,CASSRQLNEQFF,TGTGCCAGCAGCCGACAGCTTAATGAGCAGTTCTTC
TRBJ2-5,NA,NA,TRBV6-2/TRBV6-3,CASSPLSRETQYF,TGTGCCAGCAGTCCGTTATCGAGGGAGACCCAGTACTTC
TRBJ2-2,TRBD2,NA,TRBV5-6,CASSHLNSGGFTGELFF,TGTGCCAGCAGCCATCTGAATAGCGGGGGGTTCACCGGGGAGCTGTTTTTT
TRBJ1-1,NA,NA,TRBV5-1,CASSLDTGAEAFF,TGCGCCAGCAGCTTGGATACGGGGGCTGAAGCTTTCTTT
TRBJ2-4,TRBD2,once,TRBV18,CASSPLAGKENIQYF,TGTGCCAGCTCACCACTAGCGGGGAAAGAAAACATTCAGTACTTC
TRBJ1-2,NA,NA,TRBV21-1,CASSDRQGRGLYGYTF,TGTGCCAGCAGCGACAGACAGGGACGGGGACTCTATGGCTACACCTTC
TRBJ1-1,NA,NA,TRBV12-3/TRBV12-4,CASTRTVNTEAFF,TGTGCCAGCACCAGGACAGTTAACACTGAAGCTTTCTTT
TRBJ2-7,TRBD1,NA,TRBV5-1,CASSLAAGTGVSYEQYF,TGCGCCAGCAGCTTGGCCGCCGGGACAGGCGTCTCCTACGAGCAGTACTTC
TRBJ1-1,TRBD1,NA,TRBV4-3,CASSLGAGGLNTEAFF,TGCGCCAGCAGCCTTGGGGCAGGGGGCTTGAACACTGAAGCTTTCTTT
TRBJ2-7,NA,NA,TRBV3-1/TRBV3-2,CASSQNPGFEQYF,TGTGCCAGCAGCCAGAATCCAGGGTTTGAGCAGTACTTC
TRBJ2-1,TRBD1,NA,TRBV10-3,CAISESPQGALEQFF,TGTGCCATCAGTGAGTCGCCGCAGGGGGCTTTGGAGCAGTTCTTC
TRBJ1-5,NA,NA,TRBV19,CASSFSTGWGQPQHF,TGCGCCAGTAGTTTCTCAACGGGTTGGGGCCAGCCCCAGCATTTT
TRBJ2-3,TRBD2,NA,TRBV5-4,CASSLVIAGGPVTQYF,TGTGCCAGCAGCTTGGTAATCGCGGGGGGGCCTGTTACGCAGTATTTT
TRBJ2-2,NA,NA,TRBV4-2,CASSQTNTGELFF,TGTGCCAGCAGCCAAACTAACACCGGGGAGCTGTTTTTT
TRBJ2-2,NA,NA,TRBV2,CASSEYDSSRWTGELFF,TGTGCCAGCAGTGAATATGACAGTTCGAGATGGACCGGGGAGCTGTTTTTT
TRBJ1-3,NA,few,TRBV10-3,CAISPGGGGNTIYF,TGTGCCATCAGTCCCGGCGGGGGGGGAAACACCATATATTTT
TRBJ1-4,NA,NA,TRBV10-1,CASAQVQGKLFF,TGCGCCAGCGCTCAAGTCCAGGGAAAACTGTTTTTT
TRBJ2-2,NA,NA,TRBV21-1,CASSGHNTGELFF,TGTGCCAGCAGCGGCCACAACACCGGGGAGCTGTTTTTT
TRBJ1-1,TRBD1,NA,TRBV11-2,CASSLERQGDTEAFF,TGTGCCAGCAGCTTAGAGAGACAGGGGGACACTGAAGCTTTCTTT
TRBJ2-3,NA,NA,TRBV5-1,CASSLQPTGTDTQYF,TGCGCCAGCAGCTTACAGCCCACCGGCACAGATACGCAGTATTTT